Following are 26 T cell receptor beta chains from one sample sequenced in a study of blood T cells in healthy people across ages. A second PCR, run for about 6 to 12 cycles, used a sample-barcoded 5' primer plus a J-beta primer mix. Each CDR3 protein gets one entry after TCRdb re-called the 5' RACE reads with MiXCR. The data show hundreds of thousands of distinct CDR3 sequences, under 35% seen once. The sample comprised blood. Receptors originate from a woman older than 75 in good health.

This clonotype was recorded at least ten times. V is TRBV11-2 and J is TRBJ2-1, with D hard to call. The germline V and J ends were trimmed by 4 bases and 0 bases, with 7 bases remaining between them. CDR1 is SGHAT and CDR2 is FQNNGV in the germline V gene. The CDR3 has 14 residues. Written as DNA, the CDR3 is TGTGCCAGCAGCTCGGCCAGCTCCTACAATGAGCAGTTCTTC. Residues: CASSSASSYNEQFF.

This clonotype was seen a few times. This chain links TRBV28 with TRBJ1-2, with no clear D. Germline CDR1 and CDR2: MDHEN and SYDVKM. V lost 5 bases and J lost 8, with 21 bases in between. The CDR3 is 15 amino acids. CDR3 amino acids: CASSHGPGRARGYTF. CDR3 in DNA: TGTGCCAGCAGTCACGGACCGGGGAGGGCTAGGGGCTACACCTTC.

This clonotype was seen at least ten times. This chain links TRBV4-2 with TRBJ2-3; D may correspond to TRBD1 or TRBD2 (6 bases each). CDR3 length equals 13 residues. Germline CDR1 is LGHNA and CDR2 is YNFKEQ. V dropped 4 bases and J dropped 8 bases, with 13 bases sitting between them. The CDR3 is CASSPRGAGTQYF. The CDR3 nucleotides read TGTGCCAGCAGCCCAAGGGGGGCGGGTACGCAGTATTTT.

The rearrangement uses TRBV12-3 or TRBV12-4 and TRBJ1-1; no reliable D call. The germline V and J ends were trimmed by 6 bases and 6 bases, with 20 bases remaining between them. The CDR3 is 15 amino acids. CDR3 sequence: CASSMDLLMGSEAFF. DNA for the CDR3: TGTGCCAGCAGCATGGACCTCCTGATGGGTTCTGAAGCTTTCTTT.

This clonotype has ten or more counts. The chain carries TRBV3-1 and TRBJ2-1; 8 positions agree with TRBD2. This CDR3 region has 11 residues. Trimming removed 1 base from V and 14 bases from J; junction bases left unmatched: 1. Looked up from germline, CDR1 is LGHDT and CDR2 is YNNKEL (reference sequence). Here the CDR3 DNA reads TGTGCCAGCAGCCAAGCGGGGGGGAAGTTCTTC. Its translation: CASSQAGGKFF.

This clonotype showed up many times. The gene calls are TRBV7-2 and TRBJ2-3; 15 bases are shared with TRBD2. The CDR3 runs to 19 residues. CDR1 SGHTA and CDR2 FQGNSA come from the germline V gene. V lost 5 bases and J lost 0; bases outside the gene matches: 9. The DNA for the CDR3 is TGTGCCAGCAGCCCCCGGGGACTAGCGGGGGGCCGGAGCACAGATACGCAGTATTTT. It encodes CASSPRGLAGGRSTDTQYF.

This clonotype was recorded many times. The gene calls are TRBV5-1 and TRBJ2-5; 8 bases align to TRBD2. This CDR3 has 16 residues. In germline, CDR1 is SGHRS, CDR2 YFSETQ. The junction had 10 bases not matched to a gene; V was cut back by 4 bases and J by 2 bases. DNA of the CDR3: TGCGCCAGCAGCCCTACGACTAGCGACCTACAAGAGACCCAGTACTTC. Protein product: CASSPTTSDLQETQYF.

Worth noting for this clonotype: A read error may explain this, as a much larger clone is one base away. The V and J genes are TRBV7-8 and TRBJ2-5; the D is unclear. CDR1 SGHVS and CDR2 FQNEAQ come from the germline V gene. V was shortened by 0 bases and J by 11 bases, with 16 bases between the two germline ends. The CDR3 is 14 amino acids. CDR3 sequence reads: CASSLAGFQGEQYF. DNA of the CDR3: TGTGCCAGCAGCTTAGCAGGATTCCAAGGTGAGCAGTACTTC.

This clonotype was recorded many times. This rearrangement joins TRBV7-2 to TRBJ2-1; the D gene is possibly TRBD2 (6 bases). The CDR3 contains 12 residues. Germline V lookup: CDR1 SGHTA, CDR2 FQGNSA. V was shortened by 5 bases and J by 8 bases, with 10 bases between the two germline ends. The DNA of the CDR3 is TGTGCCAGCAGCGCCCGGAGGGATGAGCAGTTCTTC. It translates to CASSARRDEQFF.

This clonotype was seen repeatedly, ten times or more. The chain carries TRBV12-3 or TRBV12-4 and TRBJ2-1, with TRBD2 identical over 13 bases. The V gene end was trimmed by 5 bases and the J gene end by 6 bases; junction bases not matched to a gene: 1. The CDR3 runs to 14 residues. CDR3 coding DNA: TGTGCCAGCAGTCGGACTAGCGGGAGCAATGAGCAGTTCTTC. Protein: CASSRTSGSNEQFF.

The V and J genes are TRBV30 and TRBJ2-1; 15 nucleotides agree with TRBD2. The CDR3 sequence is 17 residues long. Germline V gives CDR1 GTSNPN, CDR2 SVGIG (reference sequence). V was pared by 4 bases and J by 8 bases, with 12 bases of the junction left unmatched. CDR3: CAWNTLRTSGGADEQFF. In nucleotides, the CDR3 is TGTGCCTGGAATACGCTAAGGACTAGCGGGGGGGCAGATGAGCAGTTCTTC.

This clonotype was counted a few times. J is TRBJ1-1 and V is TRBV7-2; D ambiguous. CDR1 is SGHTA and CDR2 is FQGNSA in the germline V gene. The CDR3 runs 14 residues. Trimming pared 0 bases from V and 4 bases from J, leaving 9 bases between. CDR3 protein: CASSLAIKSTEAFF. In nucleotides, the CDR3 is TGTGCCAGCAGCTTAGCCATCAAGAGCACTGAAGCTTTCTTT.

This clonotype was counted many times. This chain uses TRBV7-2 with TRBJ2-1, with D tentatively TRBD1 (6 bases). V lost 5 bases and J lost 6, with 11 bases in between. In germline, CDR1 is SGHTA, CDR2 FQGNSA. This CDR3 contains 13 residues. The chain's CDR3 is CASSRGQSNEQFF. The CDR3 DNA reads as TGTGCCAGCAGCCGCGGACAGAGCAATGAGCAGTTCTTC.

The chain uses TRBV9 and TRBJ1-3, with D unresolved. Germline CDR1 SGDLS, CDR2 YYNGEE. The ends were cut back, 4 bases at V and 4 bases at J, with 12 bases in the middle. The CDR3 runs 14 residues. The DNA of the CDR3 is TGTGCCAGCAGCACCCGACGCGCCGGAAACACCATATATTTT. Translated, it gives CASSTRRAGNTIYF.

V gene TRBV7-2 combines with J gene TRBJ2-7; D remains unclear. The J call is doubtful: the DNA matches TRBJ2-5 better. This CDR3 region has 12 residues. Germline loops: CDR1 SGHTA, CDR2 FQGNSA. CDR3 region: CASSYTEETQYF. CDR3 coding DNA: TGTGCCAGCAGCTATACGGAGGAGACCCAGTACTTC.

This clonotype was seen a single time. The chain is built from TRBV12-3 or TRBV12-4 and TRBJ2-3; no definite D call. There are 14 residues in the CDR3. Trimming removed 6 bases at V and 3 bases at J, with 13 bases between. CDR3 nucleotide sequence: TGTGCCAGCAGACTCGGGCCTCAAACAGATACGCAGTATTTT. Encoded protein: CASRLGPQTDTQYF.

In this sample, this clonotype turned up a few times. This chain connects TRBV3-1 to TRBJ2-1; TRBD2 matches 10 bases. Trimming at V came to 2 bases and at J to 2 bases, leaving 6 bases not matched to a gene. The CDR3 contains 17 residues. Germline V CDR1 and CDR2: LGHDT, YNNKEL (reference sequence). DNA for the CDR3: TGTGCCAGCAGCCAAAAATTGAGCGGGGGGGCCTACAATGAGCAGTTCTTC. This encodes CASSQKLSGGAYNEQFF.

This sequence joins TRBV6-1 and TRBJ2-3; a weak D match, TRBD2 (6 bases). Germline CDR1 and CDR2: MNHNS and SASEGT. Deletions cut 7 bases from V and 4 bases from J, with 24 bases between. The CDR3 runs to 17 residues. The CDR3 reads CASTDGGVRSSADTQYF. DNA of the CDR3: TGTGCCAGCACCGACGGAGGGGTGAGATCTAGCGCAGATACGCAGTATTTT.

This clonotype was observed many times. The chain uses TRBV20-1 and TRBJ2-6; possibly TRBD1 for D (5 bases). CDR1 is DFQATT, CDR2 SNEGSKA, per germline (reference sequence). V lost 6 bases to trimming and J lost 3 bases, with 9 bases between them. This CDR3 has 13 amino acids. The CDR3 DNA is TGCAGTGCCTCAGGGTTTGGGGCCAACGTCCTGACTTTC. This encodes CSASGFGANVLTF.

At least ten counts were recorded for this clonotype. This chain connects TRBV7-2 to TRBJ2-1; TRBD2 aligns across 12 bases. The CDR3 is 15 residues long. Germline V gene data show CDR1 as SGHTA and CDR2 as FQGNSA. V shed 8 bases and J 7 bases; nucleotides not matched to a gene: 9. The CDR3 DNA follows: TGTGCCAGCGGGCTAGCGGGGGGGCCAAGAAATGAGCAGTTCTTC. This sequence encodes CASGLAGGPRNEQFF.

This clonotype has just a few counts. The rearrangement joins TRBV20-1 to TRBJ2-3; tentatively, D is TRBD1 (6 bases). CDR1 DFQATT and CDR2 SNEGSKA come from the germline V gene (reference sequence). The CDR3 runs 14 residues. V gave up 6 bases and J gave up 2 bases, with 15 bases separating them. This CDR3 reads CSAQRQAPTDTQYF. In nucleotides, the CDR3 is TGCAGTGCCCAAAGACAGGCCCCCACAGATACGCAGTATTTT.

This clonotype was picked up many times. The chain combines TRBV7-2 with TRBJ2-7, with TRBD1 as a possible D gene (7 bases). The germline CDR1 and CDR2 sequences are SGHTA and FQGNSA. V lost 1 base to trimming and J lost 9 bases, with 16 bases between them. The CDR3 is 14 amino acids. CDR3 in DNA: TGTGCCAGCAGCTTAGTAGTGGGCCAGGGGGGGCAGTACTTC. Protein product: CASSLVVGQGGQYF.

This clonotype was counted ten times or more. The chain joins TRBV27 to TRBJ2-7; a weak D match, TRBD2 (5 bases). The germline CDR1 and CDR2 sequences are MNHEY and SMNVEV (reference sequence). This CDR3 is 11 amino acids long. Trimming cost V 3 bases and J 9 bases, with 9 bases left between them. The CDR3 sequence: CASSFAGGQYF. Here the CDR3 DNA reads TGTGCCAGCAGTTTCGCGGGTGGGCAGTACTTC.

The rearrangement joins TRBV29-1 to TRBJ2-7; 9 bases line up with TRBD2. The CDR3 totals 12 residues. Germline-derived CDR1 and CDR2 are SQVTM and ANQGSEA. V lost 8 bases to trimming and J lost 6 bases; unmatched junction nucleotides: 8. CDR3 loop: CSLTGTSIEQYF. CDR3 nucleotides: TGCAGCCTCACCGGGACTAGCATCGAGCAGTACTTC.

This clonotype was seen ten or more times. This chain uses TRBV20-1 with TRBJ2-7; TRBD2 matches 10 bases. The J segment lost 4 bases and the V segment lost 2 bases, leaving 5 bases of the junction unmatched. Germline V gene lookup returns CDR1 DFQATT and CDR2 SNEGSKA (reference sequence). This CDR3 is built from 14 residues. As DNA, the CDR3 is TGCAGTGCTAGACAGCGGGGGGGCCGATACGAGCAGTACTTC. Translation gives CSARQRGGRYEQYF.

This clonotype was counted once. A read error is possible here, since a much larger clone lies one base away. Likely a read error: the CDR3 ends without its conserved phenylalanine or tryptophan. The chain has TRBV12-3 or TRBV12-4 and TRBJ2-7, with TRBD1 identical over 10 bases. CDR3 length: 13 residues. V was clipped by 3 bases and J by 6 bases; unmatched bases: 2. The CDR3 sequence: CASSLTGGGEQYC. DNA for the CDR3: TGTGCCAGCAGTTTGACAGGGGGCGGCGAGCAGTACTGC.